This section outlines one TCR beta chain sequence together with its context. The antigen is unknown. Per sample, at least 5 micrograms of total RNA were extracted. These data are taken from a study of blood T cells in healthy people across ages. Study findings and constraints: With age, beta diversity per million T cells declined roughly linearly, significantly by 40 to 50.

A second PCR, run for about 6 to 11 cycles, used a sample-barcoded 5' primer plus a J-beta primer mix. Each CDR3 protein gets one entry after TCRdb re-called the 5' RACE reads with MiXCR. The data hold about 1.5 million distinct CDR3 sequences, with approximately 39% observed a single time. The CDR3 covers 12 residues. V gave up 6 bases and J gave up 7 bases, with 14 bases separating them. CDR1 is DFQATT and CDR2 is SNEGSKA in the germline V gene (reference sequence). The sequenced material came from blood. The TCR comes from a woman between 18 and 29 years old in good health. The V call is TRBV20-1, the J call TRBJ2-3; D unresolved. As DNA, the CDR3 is TGCAGTGCCGACATGGGTGTAAATACGCAGTATTTT. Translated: CSADMGVNTQYF.